Given below is one TCR beta chain in context. No antigen is known for it. A far larger clone is off by one base, so a read error is likely. This sample's time point label indicates: newly diagnosed GD, antithyroid drugs for less than 3 months. RNA was extracted from PBMCs in TRIzol for both TCR sequencing and RNA sequencing. The diagnosis of Graves' disease followed American Thyroid Association guidelines. Recruitment of patients was carried out at an endocrinology department in Xi'an, China. From each patient, around 9 milliliters of peripheral blood was collected into an EDTA anticoagulant tube. Ficoll Paque Plus density gradient separation was used to isolate PBMCs, and no further T cell sorting was performed. An Agilent 2100 Bioanalyzer and agarose gel were used to assess RNA quality, and a NanoDrop 2000 was used to measure RNA concentration. Looking up the germline V gene yields CDR1 SGHNT and CDR2 YENEEA. From cysteine to phenylalanine, the CDR3 is 14 amino acids long. Of the read, only the CDR3 DNA is kept; its 42 bases are in frame from base 1.

The sample comes from a study of regulatory T cells in long-lasting Graves disease (dated by TCRdb to about 2021). Study-wide context: In the newly diagnosed Graves' disease group, patients had been taking antithyroid drugs for less than 3 months. Peripheral blood TCR sequencing and RNA sequencing compared persistent Graves' disease patients with newly diagnosed Graves' disease patients. The study took place in China and was registered as a clinical trial. A total of about 33 samples were covered by TCR sequencing, comprising approximately 13 persistent and 20 newly diagnosed Graves' disease patients. Overall study outcomes, separate from this receptor: As a limitation, the authors acknowledged that the small sample size may reduce accuracy. Persistent disease showed preferential use of TRBV28, TRBJ1-2 and TRBJ2-5, whereas newly diagnosed disease favored TRBV20-1 and TRBJ2-1. Because the primary lesion, thyroid tissue, could not be accessed, the study looked at peripheral blood alone. Persistent patients shared more public clonotypes among themselves (more than 2,500) than newly diagnosed patients did (approximately 870). Sequencing and analysis were restricted to the TCR beta chain. Lower TCR Shannon entropy and fewer highly expanded clones were observed in persistent Graves' disease patients than in newly diagnosed patients, which suggested clonal expansion.

The library relied on multiplex PCR. Sequencing was performed on an Illumina HiSeq 4000. TCR beta libraries were built with iRepertoire HTBI primers and Arm-PCR amplification of CDR3 regions. PCR products were gel purified before sequencing. Per the authors' processing: A total of 62 TRBV and under 15 TRBJ segments were identified across samples and were used for gene usage analysis of CDR3 amino acid clonotypes. Filtered high-quality paired reads were merged into contigs using COPE and FqMerger. BLAST was used to align contigs to IMGT TRBV, TRBD and TRBJ reference genes, with CDR3 defined following IMGT. Clonotypes above 0.1% frequency were classified as highly expanded clones. Shannon entropy served as the measure of repertoire diversity, while the Gini coefficient captured V-J evenness. Clonotypes shared by more than one individual were considered public. Through fastp at Q25 and MiXCR, TCRdb rebuilt clones from the public reads, retaining in-frame beta chains. Every CDR3 protein is listed once, alongside the most common genes and DNA of its rows. TCRdb assigned the V and J calls; the authors' analysis was not used. The sample table holds roughly 500,000 distinct CDR3 sequences, of which about 15% were seen once. Approximately 15% of the sample goes to the ten largest clones.

This sample also appeared in a second study, on T cells in Graves' hyperthyroidism and ophthalmopathy. The second source states: Graves' hyperthyroidism was defined as stable when no progression to ophthalmopathy occurred over 18 months of follow-up. Hyperthyroidism patients were newly diagnosed, had a disease duration of under 2 months, and were aged 18 to 65 years. The study excluded patients with uncontrolled infections, other autoimmune diseases, pregnancy or lactation. Diagnoses were established on the basis of clinical symptoms, serum thyroxine and TRAb, thyroid ultrasound, and orbital computed tomography. A first-round RT-PCR of the TCR CDR3 used the HTBI primer set with the Qiagen OneStep RT-PCR kit. Most expanded thyroid clonotypes (frequency above 0.001) were also detected in blood, suggesting blood repertoires may reflect thyroid immune responses. In cross-validation, a model built on a 13 V-J signature told ophthalmopathy apart from stable hyperthyroidism with 87.88% sensitivity and 81% to 82% specificity, and in testing the same model reached 80%/75%. During validation, the model predicted progression to ophthalmopathy a median of around six months ahead of onset, with just under 71% sensitivity and roughly 72% specificity. TCR V-J signatures able to tell the groups apart were searched for in a discovery cohort of more than 90 patients, of whom more than 40 had Graves' ophthalmopathy and around 56 had stable Graves' hyperthyroidism. Prospective prediction of ophthalmopathy was tested in an independent validation cohort of fewer than 20 hyperthyroidism patients and some 17 patients who later progressed to ophthalmopathy. The roughly 100 discovery patients were randomly split 7:3 into training and test sets. In several Graves' hyperthyroidism patients, the study also compared T-cell repertoires from thyroid tissue with T-cell repertoires from blood. Once sampling was done, hyperthyroidism patients were given methimazole at a starting dose of 30 mg daily, whereas ophthalmopathy patients were given high-dose intravenous methylprednisolone. The libraries were constructed in a second round of multiplex PCR and then size-selected and purified. Sequencing of the libraries was done on an Illumina HiSeq2000 using paired-end 100 bp reads. Raw data were processed with SOAPnuke, discarding reads with adapters, uncalled bases, mean Phred below 15, or no exact constant-primer or identifier match. High-quality paired reads were merged with COPE v1.2.5, and unique nucleotide sequences were defined as clonotypes. Clonotypes were aligned to IMGT TRBV, TRBD and TRBJ reference segments using MiTCR v1.1. Only V-J combinations with frequency above 0.0001, covering about 99% of repertoires, were analysed. A TCS score was defined as the ratio between F50 (clonal expansion) and ExV (chaos), using BLOSUM62-based TCRdist between CDR3 peptides within each V-J. Welch's t-statistics and random forest reduced just over 500 V-J features to 13, which were used in a naive Bayes classifier (R e1071). No statistical method was used to set the sample size in advance, and investigators knew the group allocation. The paper describes TCR Vbeta CDR3 sequencing of some 130 peripheral blood samples, made up of 43 ophthalmopathy patients, around 78 hyperthyroidism patients and 17 progressor patients.

Sample: peripheral blood mononuclear cells (PBMCs), taken at new diagnosis, from a patient treated with antithyroid drugs. The source of this sequence is a woman between 45 and 65 years old with Graves disease. Donor details come from another sample of the same person, matched by shared clones. Recombination connected TRBV11-3 to TRBJ2-7, and 9 junctional nucleotides match TRBD2. The CDR3 is CASSLGLADYDQYF. In nucleotide form, the sequence is TGTGCCAGCAGCTTAGGACTAGCGGATTACGATCAGTACTTC. The entire variable domain, with the stretches around the CDR3 drawn from the reference TRBV11-3 and TRBJ2-7 proteins, is EAGVVQSPRYKIIEKKQPVAFWCNPISGHNTLYWYLQNLGQGPELLIRYENEEAVDDSQLPKDRFSAERLKGVDSTLKIQPAELGDSAVYLCASSLGLADYDQYFGPGTRLTVT.